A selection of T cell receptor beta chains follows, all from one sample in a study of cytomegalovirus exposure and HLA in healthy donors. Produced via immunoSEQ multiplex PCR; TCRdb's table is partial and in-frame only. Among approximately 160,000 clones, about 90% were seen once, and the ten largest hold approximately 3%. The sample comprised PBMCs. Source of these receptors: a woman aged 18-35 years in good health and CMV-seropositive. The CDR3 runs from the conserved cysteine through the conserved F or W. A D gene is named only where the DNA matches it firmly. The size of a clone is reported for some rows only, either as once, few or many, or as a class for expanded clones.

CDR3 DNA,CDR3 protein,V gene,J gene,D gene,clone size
TGTGCCAGCAGTTTACGCGGATATGGGTACACCATATATTTT,CASSLRGYGYTIYF,TRBV27,TRBJ1-3,.,.
TGTGCCAGCTCACCCGACAGGATCGTTACCCTTAACTATGGCTACACCTTC,CASSPDRIVTLNYGYTF,TRBV18,TRBJ1-2,.,.
TGTGCCAGCAGTTTTACCGGGACCCAGTACTTC,CASSFTGTQYF,TRBV28,TRBJ2-5,.,.
TGTGCCAGCAGCCCAGCGGGAGCAAGGTCAGAGACCCAGTACTTC,CASSPAGARSETQYF,TRBV7-3,TRBJ2-5,TRBD2,.
TGTGCCAGCAGTTCCGAGGGGGCTGGCTCCTACGAGCAGTACTTC,CASSSEGAGSYEQYF,TRBV2,TRBJ2-7,TRBD1,.
TGTGCCTGGAGTGGTTTTAATAGCAATCAGCCCCAGCATTTT,CAWSGFNSNQPQHF,TRBV30,TRBJ1-5,.,.
TGTGCCAGCTCACCACGTCCCGGACAGGAAGATTACAATGAGCAGTTCTTC,CASSPRPGQEDYNEQFF,TRBV18,TRBJ2-1,TRBD1,.
TGTGCCAGCAGCTTGGTCGGGAACCCCAATTCACCCCTCCACTTT,CASSLVGNPNSPLHF,TRBV5-6,TRBJ1-6,.,.
TGTGCAAGTCGCCTAGATCCCCGGACAGGGACCTACGAGCAGTACTTC,CASRLDPRTGTYEQYF,TRBV12-2,TRBJ2-7,.,.
TGTGCCAGCAGTTACCGACTAGCGGGAAACACAGATACGCAGTATTTT,CASSYRLAGNTDTQYF,TRBV28,TRBJ2-3,TRBD2,.
TGTGCCAGCAGCCAAGCAGGGTCGCGAAACACCATATATTTT,CASSQAGSRNTIYF,TRBV14,TRBJ1-3,.,.
TGTGCCAGCAGCTGGACAGGGACAGATACGCAGTATTTT,CASSWTGTDTQYF,TRBV5-4,TRBJ2-3,TRBD1,.
TGTGCCAGTAGTATCCCCAGGTTTGGATACAATGAGCAGTTCTTC,CASSIPRFGYNEQFF,TRBV19,TRBJ2-1,.,.
TGTGCCAGCTCAACAGGACAGGCGACCAAAGATACGCAGTATTTT,CASSTGQATKDTQYF,TRBV18,TRBJ2-3,TRBD1,.
TGCGCCAGCAGAGGGACACAGGTTCTTAATACGCAGTATTTT,CASRGTQVLNTQYF,TRBV10-2,TRBJ2-3,.,once
TGTGCCAGCAGTTACTCCCGGGGGGCAGATACGCAGTATTTT,CASSYSRGADTQYF,TRBV6-6,TRBJ2-3,TRBD2,.
TGTGCCAGCAGCTTACGAGGCCCGGAGGATACGCAGTATTTT,CASSLRGPEDTQYF,TRBV7-6,TRBJ2-3,.,once
TGCAGCGTTGAAAGGGGGCTGAACACTGAAGCTTTCTTT,CSVERGLNTEAFF,TRBV29-1,TRBJ1-1,TRBD1,.
TGCAGCGTCGATGTCGAGAACTATGGCTACACCTTC,CSVDVENYGYTF,TRBV29-1,TRBJ1-2,.,.
TGTGCCAGCAGTCCAGCCGGGAGAGCGAATTATGGCTACACCTTC,CASSPAGRANYGYTF,TRBV28,TRBJ1-2,.,.
TGTGCCAGCAGCTTAGACCGGGGTCTCCAAGAGACCCAGTACTTC,CASSLDRGLQETQYF,TRBV7-6,TRBJ2-5,.,.
TGCAGCGTTGAAATGGGACAGGGCAGCCCGCGATATTTT,CSVEMGQGSPRYF,TRBV29-1,TRBJ1-3,TRBD1,.